The next 23 T cell receptor beta chains were all read from a single sample in a study of T cell repertoires in cytomegalovirus infection. TCRdb fed the reads into MiXCR, producing one record per CDR3 protein. The table records just under 550,000 distinct CDR3 sequences, roughly 29% of them present only once. The sequencing sample was made of PBMCs. These receptor sequences come from a human donor in good health (CMV status not recorded). Some clones in this sample may be carry-over from other donors' samples.

Notes on this clonotype: The junction and the germline gene differ at one end; a read error may be behind it. The V call is TRBV20-1, the J call TRBJ2-1; the match to TRBD2 covers 13 bases. Germline V gene data show CDR1 as DFQATT and CDR2 as SNEGSKA (reference sequence). The CDR3 is 12 amino acids. The CDR3 sequence is CSAKRPGTSGNF. CDR3 coding DNA: TGCAGTGCTAAACGCCCCGGGACTAGCGGGAACTTC.

This clonotype has more than one count but fewer than ten. V gene TRBV7-7 combines with J gene TRBJ2-1; TRBD2 aligns across 9 bases. Germline V gene data show CDR1 as SSHAT and CDR2 as FNYEAQ (reference sequence). The V segment lost 1 base and the J segment 4 bases; nucleotides outside the gene matches: 5. The CDR3 is made up of 16 amino acids. CDR3: CASSLVPSGIYNEQFF. The CDR3 DNA follows: TGTGCCAGCAGCTTAGTGCCTAGCGGGATTTACAATGAGCAGTTCTTC.

The J gene is TRBJ2-2, the V gene TRBV24-1; 9 bases are shared with TRBD2. Unmatched junction bases numbered 9, after V lost 7 bases and J lost 4 bases. The CDR3 runs to 16 residues. Germline CDR1 KGHDR, CDR2 SFDVKD. The CDR3 nucleotides are TGTGCCACCAGAGGGTCCGGCGGGAGGGGCACCGGGGAGCTGTTTTTT. Translating it yields CATRGSGGRGTGELFF.

This clonotype was counted many times. V and J are TRBV7-6 and TRBJ1-2; possible D gene TRBD1, 6 bases. This CDR3 has 15 residues. The V end was cut by 5 bases, the J end by 4 bases, with 17 bases between. Germline CDR1 is SGHVS and CDR2 is FNYEAQ. This CDR3 is CASSRMGGGSYGYTF. The CDR3 DNA is TGTGCCAGCAGCAGGATGGGGGGCGGCAGCTATGGCTACACCTTC.

The chain recombines TRBV10-3 with TRBJ2-7; D unresolved. CDR1 and CDR2 (germline): ENHRY, SYGVKD. This CDR3 contains 12 residues. V was cut by 3 bases and J by 0 bases, with 3 bases left in between. The CDR3 DNA follows: TGTGCCATCAGTGACCACTCCTACGAGCAGTACTTC. It codes for CAISDHSYEQYF.

The V call is TRBV28, the J call TRBJ2-5, with 7 bases that match TRBD2. The trim removed 6 bases at V and 7 bases at J, leaving 26 bases unmatched. CDR1 is MDHEN and CDR2 is SYDVKM in the germline V gene. This CDR3 is 19 amino acids long. Here the CDR3 DNA reads TGTGCCAGCAGCCACCTCACGGGGCTCTTAACCCCCGGGGGGAGGACCCAGTACTTC. This encodes CASSHLTGLLTPGGRTQYF. Full variable domain (missing parts from reference TRBV28 and TRBJ2-5): DVKVTQSSRYLVKRTGEKVFLECVQDMDHENMFWYRQDPGLGLRLIYFSYDVKMKEKGDIPEGYSVSREKKERFSLILESASTNQTSMYLCASSHLTGLLTPGGRTQYFGPGTRLLVL.

This clonotype was recorded a few times. The rearrangement uses TRBV20-1 and TRBJ2-1; 8 bases agree with TRBD2. V lost 3 bases to trimming and J lost 4 bases; unmatched junction nucleotides: 8. CDR1 DFQATT and CDR2 SNEGSKA come from the germline V gene (reference sequence). This CDR3 spans 15 amino acids. CDR3 in DNA: TGCAGTGCTAGCCGAACTAGCGGAACTTACAATGAGCAGTTCTTC. Amino acids: CSASRTSGTYNEQFF.

The V call is TRBV14, the J call TRBJ2-1; D perhaps matches TRBD2 (6 bases). The CDR3 loop spans 15 amino acids. Germline V CDR1 and CDR2: SGHDN, FVKESK. V lost 6 bases and J 5 bases, leaving 17 bases between the germline ends. CDR3 region: CASRELGRKDNEQFF. CDR3 nucleotides: TGTGCCAGCAGGGAACTGGGGAGGAAAGACAATGAGCAGTTCTTC. Supplemented by reference TRBV14 and TRBJ2-1, the full variable domain reads EAGVTQFPSHSVIEKGQTVTLRCDPISGHDNLYWYRRVMGKEIKFLLHFVKESKQDESGMPNNRFLAERTGGTYSTLKVQPAELEDSGVYFCASRELGRKDNEQFFGPGTRLTVL.

This clonotype was seen ten or more times. The chain employs TRBV7-2 and TRBJ1-1; 10 nucleotides agree with TRBD1. Germline CDR1 is SGHTA and CDR2 is FQGNSA. This CDR3 is built from 14 residues. The trim removed 1 base at V and 8 bases at J, leaving 4 bases unmatched. CDR3 loop: CASSLGQGASEAFF. The CDR3 DNA reads TGTGCCAGCAGCTTAGGACAGGGGGCAAGCGAAGCTTTCTTT.

The genes are TRBV11-1 and TRBJ1-1; D is uncertain. Per germline, CDR1 SGHAT and CDR2 FQDESV (reference sequence). V gave up 1 base and J gave up 11 bases, with 14 bases separating them. This CDR3 is 13 amino acids long. The CDR3 coding sequence is TGTGCCAGCAGCTTAGGACCAAGGACTCCTGCTTTCTTT. This sequence encodes CASSLGPRTPAFF. Using reference TRBV11-1 and TRBJ1-1 for the parts outside the CDR3, the full variable domain is EAEVAQSPRYKITEKSQAVAFWCDPISGHATLYWYRQILGQGPELLVQFQDESVVDDSQLPKDRFSAERLKGVDSTLKIQPAELGDSAMYLCASSLGPRTPAFFGQGTRLTVV.

The chain carries TRBV9 and TRBJ2-3; D may be TRBD2 (5 bases). The CDR3 contains 15 residues. Germline V CDR1 and CDR2: SGDLS, YYNGEE. The ends were cut back, 3 bases at V and 2 bases at J, with 13 bases in the middle. The CDR3 region has the DNA TGTGCCAGCAGCGCTACCGGGGAAATCACAGATACGCAGTATTTT. The encoded protein is CASSATGEITDTQYF.

The V and J genes are TRBV5-1 and TRBJ2-3, with D hard to call. The CDR3 length is 15 residues. V was cut by 0 bases and J by 4 bases, with 12 bases left in between. Germline V gene lookup returns CDR1 SGHRS and CDR2 YFSETQ. The CDR3 spells CASSLARVASDTQYF. The DNA for the CDR3 is TGCGCCAGCAGCTTGGCAAGGGTAGCATCAGATACGCAGTATTTT.

The chain uses TRBV7-2 and TRBJ1-3; D remains unclear. V shed 5 bases and J shed 0 bases, with 5 bases lying between them. Germline values: CDR1 SGHTA, CDR2 FQGNSA. The CDR3 is 13 residues long. The CDR3: CASSENSGNTIYF. CDR3 bases: TGTGCCAGCAGCGAGAACTCTGGAAACACCATATATTTT.

The chain carries TRBV20-1 and TRBJ2-3, with D possibly being TRBD1 or TRBD2 (5 bases each). This CDR3 has 14 amino acids. Trimming took off 0 bases at V and 5 bases at J, with 12 bases between the two ends. Germline CDR1 DFQATT, CDR2 SNEGSKA (reference sequence). In DNA form, the CDR3 reads TGCAGTGCTAGAGAGTGGGACCGACAAGATACGCAGTATTTT. It yields the protein CSAREWDRQDTQYF.

The J gene is TRBJ2-3, the V gene TRBV11-3; 7 nucleotides agree with TRBD2. CDR1 and CDR2 from the germline V gene are SGHNT and YENEEA. The V segment lost 1 base and the J segment 4 bases; nucleotides outside the gene matches: 14. There are 18 residues in the CDR3. Here the CDR3 reads CASSLGLRGGSGADTQYF. The CDR3, as DNA: TGTGCCAGCAGCTTAGGACTGCGGGGCGGGAGTGGGGCAGATACGCAGTATTTT.

This clonotype turned up a few times. V and J are TRBV27 and TRBJ2-7; TRBD2 matches at 8 bases. With V trimmed by 6 bases and J by 6 bases, 10 bases remained unmatched. Germline CDR1 MNHEY, CDR2 SMNVEV (reference sequence). CDR3 length: 14 amino acids. This CDR3 is CASRLAGSFSEQYF. In DNA form, the CDR3 reads TGTGCCAGCAGGTTAGCGGGATCTTTCAGCGAGCAGTACTTC.

This clonotype was counted at least ten times. This rearrangement joins TRBV7-2 to TRBJ1-6; maybe TRBD1 (6 bases). Germline V CDR1 and CDR2: SGHTA, FQGNSA. The CDR3 runs 15 residues. V lost 0 bases and J 7 bases, leaving 10 bases between the germline ends. The CDR3 region is CASSLARTENSPLHF. The CDR3 DNA reads TGTGCCAGCAGCTTAGCCCGGACAGAGAATTCACCCCTCCACTTT.

Only a few counts were recorded for this clonotype. J is TRBJ2-4 and V is TRBV2; TRBD2 agrees at 7 bases. Germline trimming cut 6 bases from V and 5 bases from J; bases unmatched to any gene: 7. The CDR3 is made up of 14 amino acids. CDR1 and CDR2 from the germline V gene are SNHLY and FYNNEI. The CDR3 DNA is TGTGCCAGCAGGACCCCCCTAGCGGAAAACATTCAGTACTTC. This codes for CASRTPLAENIQYF.

This clonotype was counted between two and nine times. The chain links TRBV6-2 or TRBV6-3 to TRBJ1-5, with TRBD1 matching over 8 bases. The CDR3 is made up of 17 amino acids. Per germline, CDR1 MNHEY and CDR2 SVGEGT. The V and J ends lost 5 bases and 1 base, in that order; junction bases with no gene match: 10. The CDR3 reads CASSRARTGRSNQPQHF. The DNA of the CDR3 is TGTGCCAGCAGTCGAGCTAGGACAGGGCGGAGCAATCAGCCCCAGCATTTT.

This clonotype was observed a handful of times. The chain links TRBV7-8 to TRBJ2-5; 10 nucleotides match TRBD1. The ends lost 5 bases at V and 5 bases at J; junction bases unmatched: 5. In germline, CDR1 is SGHVS, CDR2 FQNEAQ. CDR3 size: 14 residues. CDR3 DNA sequence: TGTGCCAGCAGCCCCCGACAGGGGGCCGAGACCCAGTACTTC. Translating it yields CASSPRQGAETQYF.

This clonotype was seen many times. This chain connects TRBV7-2 to TRBJ2-7; D unresolved. V lost 1 base, J lost 6 bases, and 16 bases lay in between. CDR1 and CDR2 (germline): SGHTA, FQGNSA. The CDR3 length is 15 residues. The CDR3 DNA sequence: TGTGCCAGCAGCTTAGAGATCGCAGGCGGCGGCGAGCAGTACTTC. Its translation is CASSLEIAGGGEQYF. Filled out from reference TRBV7-2 and TRBJ2-7, the complete variable domain reads GAGVSQSPSNKVTEKGKDVELRCDPISGHTALYWYRQSLGQGLEFLIYFQGNSAPDKSGLPSDRFSAERTGGSVSTLTIQRTQQEDSAVYLCASSLEIAGGGEQYFGPGTRLTVT.

About this clonotype itself: It may be a read error: a sequence one base away is much more abundant. This chain's CDR3 is CDSSFKDGYTF. CDR3 DNA sequence: TGTGACAGCAGCTTTAAGGATGGCTACACCTTC. The rearrangement uses TRBV7-2 and TRBJ1-2; D remains ambiguous. Germline V gives CDR1 SGHTA, CDR2 FQGNSA. This CDR3 has 11 residues. The full variable domain, with the rest looked up from reference TRBV7-2 and TRBJ1-2, is GAGVSQSPSNKVTEKGKDVELRCDPISGHTALYWYRQSLGQGLEFLIYFQGNSAPDKSGLPSDRFSAERTGGSVSTLTIQRTQQEDSAVYLCDSSFKDGYTFGSGTRLTVV.

This chain uses TRBV6-2 or TRBV6-3 with TRBJ1-5, with TRBD1 as a possible D gene (5 bases). The CDR3 spans 15 residues. CDR1 is MNHEY and CDR2 is SVGEGT in the germline V gene. V gave up 7 bases and J gave up 3 bases, with 16 bases separating them. The CDR3 coding sequence is TGTGCCAGCACCTGGGGACTCCCACACAATCAGCCCCAGCATTTT. Protein: CASTWGLPHNQPQHF.